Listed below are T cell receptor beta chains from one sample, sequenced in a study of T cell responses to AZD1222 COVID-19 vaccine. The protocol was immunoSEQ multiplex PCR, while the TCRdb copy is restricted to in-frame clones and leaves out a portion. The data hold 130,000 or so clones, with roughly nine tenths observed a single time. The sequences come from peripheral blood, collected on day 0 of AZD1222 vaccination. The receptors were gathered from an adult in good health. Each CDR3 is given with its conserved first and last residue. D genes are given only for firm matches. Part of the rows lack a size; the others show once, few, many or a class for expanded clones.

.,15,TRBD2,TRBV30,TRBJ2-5,CAWFPLGGRGKTQYF,TGTGCCTGGTTTCCCCTCGGCGGGAGAGGAAAGACCCAGTACTTC
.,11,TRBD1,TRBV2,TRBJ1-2,CASRDRGRYTF,TGTGCCAGCAGGGACAGGGGCCGCTACACCTTC
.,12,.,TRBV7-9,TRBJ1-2,CASSLEYYGYTF,TGTGCCAGCAGCTTAGAATACTATGGCTACACCTTC
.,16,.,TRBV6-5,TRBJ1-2,CASSYSSETPNYGYTF,TGTGCCAGCAGTTACAGTTCTGAGACACCCAACTATGGCTACACCTTC
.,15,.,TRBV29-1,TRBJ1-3,CSAQTGLNSGNTIYF,TGCAGCGCCCAGACAGGTCTCAACTCTGGAAACACCATATATTTT
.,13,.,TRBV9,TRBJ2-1,CASSVGLGNEQFF,TGTGCCAGCAGCGTAGGTCTCGGGAATGAGCAGTTCTTC
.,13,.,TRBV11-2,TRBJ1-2,CASSLDTNYGYTF,TGTGCCAGCAGCTTGGACACTAACTATGGCTACACCTTC
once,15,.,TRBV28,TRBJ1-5,CASSHIDGGSQPQHF,TGTGCCAGCAGTCACATCGACGGGGGAAGTCAGCCCCAGCATTTT
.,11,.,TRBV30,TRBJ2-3,CAWSYTDTQYF,TGTGCCTGGAGTTACACAGATACGCAGTATTTT
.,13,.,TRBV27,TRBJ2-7,CASSLGFPYEQYF,TGTGCCAGCAGTTTAGGTTTCCCCTACGAGCAGTACTTC
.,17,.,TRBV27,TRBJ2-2,CASSLSKDRRATGELFF,TGTGCCAGCAGTTTATCGAAGGACCGCAGAGCCACCGGGGAGCTGTTTTTT
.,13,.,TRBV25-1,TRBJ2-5,CASSGRGQETQYF,TGTGCCAGCAGTGGGCGGGGACAAGAGACCCAGTACTTC
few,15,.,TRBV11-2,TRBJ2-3,CASSLDASATDTQYF,TGTGCCAGCAGCTTAGACGCTAGCGCCACAGATACGCAGTATTTT
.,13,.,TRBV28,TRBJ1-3,CASNRVAGNTIYF,TGTGCCAGCAATAGGGTGGCTGGAAACACCATATATTTT
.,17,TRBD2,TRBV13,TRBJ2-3,CASSSLNSGGRTDTQYF,TGTGCCAGCAGCTCCCTCAATTCAGGCGGGAGAACAGATACGCAGTATTTT
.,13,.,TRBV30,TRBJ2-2,CAWSPLLTGELFF,TGTGCCTGGAGTCCCCTGCTCACCGGGGAGCTGTTTTTT
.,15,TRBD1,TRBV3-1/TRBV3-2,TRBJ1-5,CASSQEAGGAQPQHF,TGTGCCAGCAGCCAAGAGGCAGGGGGGGCTCAGCCCCAGCATTTT
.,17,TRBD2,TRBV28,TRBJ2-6,CASRAASGRLGANVLTF,TGTGCCAGCAGGGCGGCTAGCGGGAGGCTTGGGGCCAACGTCCTGACTTTC
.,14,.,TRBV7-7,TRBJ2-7,CASSPDGISYEQYF,TGTGCTAGCAGCCCAGACGGAATCTCCTACGAGCAGTACTTC
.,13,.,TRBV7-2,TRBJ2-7,CASSLLVPYEQYF,TGTGCCAGCAGCTTACTAGTCCCCTACGAGCAGTACTTC
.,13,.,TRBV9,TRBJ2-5,CASSVGSEETQYF,TGTGCCAGCAGCGTAGGCTCGGAGGAGACCCAGTACTTC
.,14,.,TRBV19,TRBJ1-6,CASAYQTYNSPLHF,TGTGCCAGCGCGTATCAGACCTATAATTCACCCCTCCACTTT
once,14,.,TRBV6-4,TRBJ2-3,CASSDEAGVDTQYF,TGTGCCAGCAGTGACGAGGCAGGGGTGGATACGCAGTATTTT
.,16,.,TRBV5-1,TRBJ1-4,CASSLEPRGTNEKLFF,TGCGCCAGCAGCTTGGAACCTAGAGGGACTAATGAAAAACTGTTTTTT
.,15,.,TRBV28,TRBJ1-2,CASSFAPQGSYGYTF,TGTGCCAGCAGTTTCGCCCCACAGGGCTCCTATGGCTACACCTTC
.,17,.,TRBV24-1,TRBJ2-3,CATSDSGTYSSTDTQYF,TGTGCCACCAGTGATTCCGGGACATACAGCAGCACAGATACGCAGTATTTT
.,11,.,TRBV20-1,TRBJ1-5,CSARGPEAQHF,TGCAGTGCTAGAGGTCCGGAGGCCCAGCATTTT
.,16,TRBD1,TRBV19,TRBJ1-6,CASSAPDRGRSSPLHF,TGTGCCAGTAGTGCTCCCGACAGGGGCAGGAGTTCACCCCTCCACTTT
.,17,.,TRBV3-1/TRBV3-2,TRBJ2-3,CASSQGRGGVSTDTQYF,TGTGCCAGCAGCCAAGGCAGAGGGGGAGTTAGCACAGATACGCAGTATTTT
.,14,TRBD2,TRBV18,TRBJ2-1,CASSALAGGGEQFF,TGTGCCAGCTCAGCGCTAGCGGGAGGAGGAGAGCAGTTCTTC
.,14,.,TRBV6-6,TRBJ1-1,CASSGQGPNTEAFF,TGTGCCAGCAGCGGTCAGGGACCGAACACTGAAGCTTTCTTT
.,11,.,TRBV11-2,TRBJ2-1,CASSQGNEQFF,TGTGCCAGCAGCCAGGGCAATGAGCAGTTCTTC
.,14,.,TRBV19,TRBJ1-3,CASSIETGGNTIYF,TGTGCCAGTAGTATTGAAACAGGTGGAAACACCATATATTTT
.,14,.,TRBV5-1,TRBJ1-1,CASSLDSGFAEAFF,TGCGCCAGCAGCTTGGATTCTGGGTTCGCTGAAGCTTTCTTT
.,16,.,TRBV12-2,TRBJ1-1,CASRLEGQSMNTEAFF,TGTGCAAGTCGCTTAGAGGGACAGTCAATGAACACTGAAGCTTTCTTT
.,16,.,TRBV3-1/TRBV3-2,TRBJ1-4,CASSQEGVRGNEKLFF,TGTGCCAGCAGCCAAGAGGGGGTTAGGGGGAATGAAAAACTGTTTTTT
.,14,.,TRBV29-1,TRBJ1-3,CSVVSGQSRGTIYF,TGCAGCGTTGTCTCCGGACAGAGCCGGGGCACCATATATTTT
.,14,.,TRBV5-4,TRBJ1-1,CASSSLTGNTEAFF,TGTGCCAGCAGCTCGTTGACAGGAAACACTGAAGCTTTCTTT
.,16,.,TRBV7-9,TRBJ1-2,CASSPGLTTQSYGYTF,TGTGCCAGCAGCCCAGGGTTAACCACTCAGAGCTATGGCTACACCTTC
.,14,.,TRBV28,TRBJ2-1,CASSLWRSYNEQFF,TGTGCCAGCAGTTTGTGGCGCTCCTACAATGAGCAGTTCTTC
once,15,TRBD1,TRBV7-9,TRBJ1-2,CASSFQRTGGYGYTF,TGTGCCAGCAGCTTCCAAAGGACAGGGGGATATGGCTACACCTTC
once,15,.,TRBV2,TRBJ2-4,CASSETRGDKNIQYF,TGTGCCAGCAGTGAAACGAGGGGGGACAAAAACATTCAGTACTTC
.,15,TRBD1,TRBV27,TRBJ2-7,CASSPLGQGSYEQYF,TGTGCCAGCAGTCCCCTTGGACAGGGATCCTACGAGCAGTACTTC
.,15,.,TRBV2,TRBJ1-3,CASTRDINSGNTIYF,TGTGCCAGCACCCGGGACATAAACTCTGGAAACACCATATATTTT
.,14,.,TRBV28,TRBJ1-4,CASSRGLGIEKLFF,TGTGCCAGTTCTCGCGGCCTTGGAATTGAAAAACTGTTTTTT
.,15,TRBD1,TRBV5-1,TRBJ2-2,CASSFRTGQAGELFF,TGCGCCAGCAGCTTCCGGACAGGGCAGGCCGGGGAGCTGTTTTTT
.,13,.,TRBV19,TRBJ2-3,CASRTCCTDTQYF,TGTGCCAGTAGAACCTGCTGCACAGATACGCAGTATTTT
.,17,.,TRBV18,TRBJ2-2,CASSPRGIISNTGELFF,TGTGCCAGCTCACCACGGGGTATCATTTCGAACACCGGGGAGCTGTTTTTT
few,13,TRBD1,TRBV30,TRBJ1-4,CAWSTGTEEKLFF,TGTGCCTGGAGTACCGGGACAGAAGAAAAACTGTTTTTT
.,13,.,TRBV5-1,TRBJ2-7,CASSLSGIHEQYF,TGCGCCAGCAGCTTATCAGGGATCCACGAGCAGTACTTC
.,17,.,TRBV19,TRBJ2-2,CASKRQAAGTFTGELFF,TGTGCCAGTAAACGGCAGGCCGCGGGCACTTTCACCGGGGAGCTGTTTTTT
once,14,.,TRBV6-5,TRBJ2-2,CASSWTADTGELFF,TGTGCCAGCAGTTGGACGGCAGACACCGGGGAGCTGTTTTTT
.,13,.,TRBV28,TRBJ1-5,CASTPSRWQPQHF,TGTGCCAGCACCCCCAGTCGGTGGCAGCCCCAGCATTTT